The rows below give T cell receptor beta chains drawn from one sample of a study of cytotoxic CD8 clonotypes in ibrutinib-treated CLL. TCRdb's copy holds only in-frame clones and misses some; the assay was immunoSEQ multiplex PCR. The sample consists of almost 250,000 clones, 70% of them appearing once. This material consisted of PBMCs, taken after 24 months of ibrutinib treatment. The receptors shown here come from a human donor with chronic lymphocytic leukemia. Both conserved end residues are part of each CDR3. The D gene is left open where the match is weak. Not every row has a clone size; where given, it reads once, few, many or a size class.

J gene: TRBJ2-2
clone size: -
V gene: TRBV5-1
D gene: TRBD2
CDR3 protein: CASSLASIAGAGELFF

J gene: TRBJ1-2
clone size: -
V gene: TRBV6-6
D gene: -
CDR3 protein: CASSSQWSGYTF

J gene: TRBJ1-2
clone size: -
V gene: TRBV18
D gene: -
CDR3 protein: CASSPPPGVNYGYTF

J gene: TRBJ2-3
clone size: -
V gene: TRBV29-1
D gene: -
CDR3 protein: CSVENHITTTDTQYF

J gene: TRBJ1-2
clone size: -
V gene: TRBV7-2
D gene: TRBD1
CDR3 protein: CASRRPDRGGNGYTF

J gene: TRBJ1-1
clone size: once
V gene: TRBV4-3
D gene: TRBD1
CDR3 protein: CASSQETGGIEAFF

J gene: TRBJ1-4
clone size: many
V gene: TRBV7-9
D gene: -
CDR3 protein: CASSLGGGPREKLFF

J gene: TRBJ2-1
clone size: -
V gene: TRBV19
D gene: -
CDR3 protein: CASSPGTLYNEQFF

J gene: TRBJ1-5
clone size: -
V gene: TRBV10-2
D gene: -
CDR3 protein: CASSELLRQGMQPQHF

J gene: TRBJ2-3
clone size: -
V gene: TRBV7-6
D gene: -
CDR3 protein: CASSLLGDTQYF

J gene: TRBJ2-2
clone size: -
V gene: TRBV7-2
D gene: TRBD2
CDR3 protein: CASSLWVAGGIGELFF

J gene: TRBJ2-7
clone size: -
V gene: TRBV28
D gene: -
CDR3 protein: CASSGTTTYEQYF

J gene: TRBJ1-4
clone size: -
V gene: TRBV9
D gene: -
CDR3 protein: CASSVDGSLNEKLFF

J gene: TRBJ1-1
clone size: -
V gene: TRBV11-2
D gene: -
CDR3 protein: CASSLSTGLNTEAFF

J gene: TRBJ1-2
clone size: -
V gene: TRBV11-2
D gene: -
CDR3 protein: CASSIAASYGYTF

J gene: TRBJ2-1
clone size: -
V gene: TRBV14
D gene: TRBD2
CDR3 protein: CASSQDRGAGSYNEQFF

J gene: TRBJ2-1
clone size: -
V gene: TRBV2
D gene: TRBD2
CDR3 protein: CASSEAAREIDEQFF

J gene: TRBJ2-7
clone size: -
V gene: TRBV28
D gene: -
CDR3 protein: CASCLAQNYEQYF

J gene: TRBJ1-1
clone size: -
V gene: TRBV5-6
D gene: -
CDR3 protein: CASSPGLFTEAFF

J gene: TRBJ2-7
clone size: few
V gene: TRBV15
D gene: TRBD2
CDR3 protein: CATSRDSGRLQYF

J gene: TRBJ2-7
clone size: -
V gene: TRBV9
D gene: -
CDR3 protein: CASSATDSPYEQYF

J gene: TRBJ2-5
clone size: -
V gene: TRBV11-2
D gene: -
CDR3 protein: CASSLEEETQYF

J gene: TRBJ2-7
clone size: few
V gene: TRBV9
D gene: -
CDR3 protein: CASSVAPSGSSYEQYF

J gene: TRBJ2-7
clone size: -
V gene: TRBV28
D gene: -
CDR3 protein: CASSFMTGEDEQYF

J gene: TRBJ1-1
clone size: few
V gene: TRBV28
D gene: -
CDR3 protein: CASTTGTEAFF

J gene: TRBJ2-7
clone size: -
V gene: TRBV4-3
D gene: -
CDR3 protein: CASSQLRGAPYEQYF